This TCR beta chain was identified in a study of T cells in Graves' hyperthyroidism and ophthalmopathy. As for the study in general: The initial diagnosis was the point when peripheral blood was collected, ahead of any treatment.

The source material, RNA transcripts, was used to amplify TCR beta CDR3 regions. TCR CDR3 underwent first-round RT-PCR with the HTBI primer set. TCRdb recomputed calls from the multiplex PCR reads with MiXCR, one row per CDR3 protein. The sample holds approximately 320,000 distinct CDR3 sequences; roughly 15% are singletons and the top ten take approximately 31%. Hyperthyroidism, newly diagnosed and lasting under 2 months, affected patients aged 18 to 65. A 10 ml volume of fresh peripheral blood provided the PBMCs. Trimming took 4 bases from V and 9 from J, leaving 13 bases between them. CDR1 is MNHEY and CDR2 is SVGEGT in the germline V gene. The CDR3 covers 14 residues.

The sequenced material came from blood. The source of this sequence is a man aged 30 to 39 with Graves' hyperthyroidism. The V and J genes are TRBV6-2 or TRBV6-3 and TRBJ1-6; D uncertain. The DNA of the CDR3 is TGTGCCAGCAGTTTATGGGGTATTGGTTCACCCCTCCACTTT. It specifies CASSLWGIGSPLHF.